What follows are 2 T cell receptor beta chains derived from one specimen sequenced in a study of T cell repertoires in aging, cancer and after chemotherapy. Rearranged V-D-J TRB sequences were amplified with a mixed TRB-A/B primer pool. Via MiXCR, TCRdb re-called the multiplex PCR reads, giving one row per CDR3 protein. The sample lists 9,400 or so distinct CDR3 sequences, approximately 35% occurring once. Amplification of TCR beta used genomic DNA extracted from peripheral blood. Specimen: blood. These receptors were obtained from a human donor in good health. The donor label of this sample is uncertain.

This chain connects TRBV6-1 to TRBJ2-7, with D tentatively TRBD1 (5 bases). CDR1 MNHNS and CDR2 SASEGT come from the germline V gene. The CDR3 totals 15 residues. V dropped 1 base and J dropped 4 bases, with 14 bases sitting between them. The CDR3 sequence is CASSEGTFGTYEQYF. The DNA of the CDR3 is TGTGCCAGCAGTGAAGGGACATTCGGAACTTACGAGCAGTACTTC.

The V and J genes are TRBV5-4 and TRBJ1-5; D remains ambiguous. The V and J ends lost 2 bases and 3 bases respectively, with 9 bases between them. This CDR3 spans 14 amino acids. The germline V gene encodes CDR1 SGHNT and CDR2 YYREEE (reference sequence). The CDR3 is CASSLGLTNQPQHF. The CDR3 nucleotides are TGTGCCAGCAGCTTAGGGTTGACCAATCAGCCCCAGCATTTT.